This T cell receptor beta chain stems from a study of OX40 agonist ivuxolimab in advanced cancers. Study-wide results and caveats: CD4+ T cells averaged fewer expanded clones than CD8+ T cells.

The V and J ends lost 1 base and 8 bases respectively, with 13 bases between them. In germline, CDR1 is SGHNT, CDR2 YYREEE (reference sequence). CDR3 length: 15 residues. Method: immunoSEQ multiplex PCR; TCRdb's copy keeps in-frame clones and lacks some. Among 80,000 to 85,000 clones listed, around 84% were seen once. Points on this clone: Its specificity is unknown.

This sequence joins TRBV5-4 and TRBJ1-6; D call uncertain. The source of this sequence is an adult with an advanced solid tumor such as melanoma, head and neck, liver or kidney cancer. The sample in question was CD4+ or CD8+ T cells sorted from blood, obtained in a trial of the OX40 agonist ivuxolimab. In DNA, the CDR3 is TGTGCCAGCAGCTTGTCGGGCAGGAGCTATTCACCCCTCCACTTT. This encodes CASSLSGRSYSPLHF.